One and the same sample provided the 2 T cell receptor beta chains below, sequenced in a study of blood T cells in healthy people across ages. A sample-barcoded 5' primer and a J-beta primer mix were used in a second PCR of about 7 to 12 cycles. TCRdb re-derived calls from the 5' RACE reads in MiXCR, one entry per CDR3 protein. The data show about 900,000 distinct CDR3 sequences, 60% to 80% seen once. Sequences were obtained from blood. The source of these receptors is a man aged 25 to 40 in good health.

This sequence joins TRBV5-1 and TRBJ2-7, with TRBD1 matching over 10 bases. CDR3 length: 12 residues. Germline V gene lookup returns CDR1 SGHRS and CDR2 YFSETQ. The CDR3 region is CATGTGAGEQYF. The DNA of the CDR3 is TGCGCGACCGGGACAGGGGCTGGGGAGCAGTACTTC.

Many counts were recorded for this clonotype. This sequence joins TRBV4-3 and TRBJ2-5; a possible D gene is TRBD1 (6 bases). V was cut by 2 bases and J by 5 bases, with 6 bases left in between. CDR1 is LGHNA, CDR2 YSLEER, per germline. The CDR3 sequence is 12 residues long. CDR3 in amino acids: CASSQQGETQYF. In DNA, the CDR3 is TGCGCCAGCAGCCAACAGGGGGAGACCCAGTACTTC.